This entry features one TCR beta chain sequence. Its cognate antigen is unknown. These data are taken from a study of ipilimumab plus nivolumab after autologous stem cell transplantation. Study background: Median doses per patient: roughly five ipilimumab, under 10 nivolumab.

CDR1 SGHTA and CDR2 FQGNSA come from the germline V gene. V lost 2 bases to trimming and J lost 3 bases; unmatched junction nucleotides: 3. This CDR3 comprises 15 residues. Starting 14 to 28 days after autologous transplant, ipilimumab 1 mg/kg was given. Patients received nivolumab 3 mg/kg at weeks 1, 4, 7, 10, then fortnightly to week 26. Libraries were prepared by immunoSEQ multiplex PCR; TCRdb keeps only in-frame clonotypes and omits some of them. The data contain over 35,000 clones, about 92% of them singletons. Notes on the study in general: TCR repertoire, Treg phenotype and gut microbiota reportedly support more study of this approach.

The TCR sequence derives from a male donor with multiple myeloma. The rearrangement joins TRBV7-2 to TRBJ2-1; 8 bases align to TRBD1. This specimen was PBMCs, taken in a trial of ipilimumab plus nivolumab as post-transplant consolidation. The CDR3 here is CASSLRTGGYNEQFF. The CDR3 DNA reads TGTGCCAGCAGCTTACGTACAGGGGGCTACAATGAGCAGTTCTTC. The full variable domain, its missing parts supplied by reference TRBV7-2 and TRBJ2-1, is GAGVSQSPSNKVTEKGKDVELRCDPISGHTALYWYRQSLGQGLEFLIYFQGNSAPDKSGLPSDRFSAERTGGSVSTLTIQRTQQEDSAVYLCASSLRTGGYNEQFFGPGTRLTVL.